A selection of T cell receptor beta chains follows, all from one sample in a study of technical replicates of blood from a few donors. Clones were read by immunoSEQ multiplex PCR, and TCRdb kept only the in-frame ones, dropping some. The table lists tens of thousands of clones, roughly 94% of them singletons. The sample taken for sequencing was T cells isolated from PBMCs. The receptors derive from a human donor in good health. CDR3s include the opening cysteine and the closing phenylalanine or tryptophan. D genes are given only for firm matches. Size is omitted from some rows. Given values are once, few, many or a class for expanded clones.

j_call,v_call,d_call,clone_size,cdr3_nt,cdr3_aa
TRBJ1-1,TRBV19,TRBD1,NA,TGTGCCAGTAAGGATTTCCGGGACAGGGTTTTGAACACTGAAGCTTTCTTT,CASKDFRDRVLNTEAFF
TRBJ1-2,TRBV6-5,NA,NA,TGTGCCAGCAGAACTACAGGGAACTATGGCTACACCTTC,CASRTTGNYGYTF
TRBJ2-7,TRBV15,TRBD2,NA,TGTGCCACCAAGGCCGGGACTAGCGGGAGGGCCGAGCAGTACTTC,CATKAGTSGRAEQYF
TRBJ2-7,TRBV19,TRBD1,NA,TGTGCCAGTAGTAGGGGACAGGCCTACTCCTACGAGCAGTACTTC,CASSRGQAYSYEQYF
TRBJ1-1,TRBV6-5,NA,NA,TGTGCCAGCAGTCGCGCGTTTACAGGGGAAGCTTTCTTT,CASSRAFTGEAFF
TRBJ2-1,TRBV6-5,NA,NA,TGTGCCAGCAGTTACGGGGGCGAGCAGTTCTTC,CASSYGGEQFF
TRBJ2-3,TRBV27,NA,NA,TGTGCCAGCAGTTCCCCTAGACAGGAGGCGTCAGATACGCAGTATTTT,CASSSPRQEASDTQYF
TRBJ1-1,TRBV6-5,NA,NA,TGTGCCAGCAGTTACTCTAGCAGGGGTAACACTGAAGCTTTCTTT,CASSYSSRGNTEAFF
TRBJ2-1,TRBV5-1,TRBD1,once,TGCGCCAGCAGCCCGGGACAGGGGGCGGTCAATGAGCAGTTCTTC,CASSPGQGAVNEQFF
TRBJ2-7,TRBV10-3,NA,NA,TGTGCCATCAGTGTGGGACAACAGACCTACGAGCAGTACTTC,CAISVGQQTYEQYF
TRBJ2-1,TRBV5-1,TRBD2,NA,TGCGCCAGCAGCTTGGCCAAGACTAGCGGGGCCAATGAGCAGTTCTTC,CASSLAKTSGANEQFF
TRBJ1-1,TRBV2,NA,NA,TGTGCCAGCAGGGGGGGAGTGAACACTGAAGCTTTCTTT,CASRGGVNTEAFF
TRBJ2-5,TRBV2,NA,NA,TGTGCCAGCAGTGACTGGCAGCGAGAGACCCAGTACTTC,CASSDWQRETQYF
TRBJ1-1,TRBV5-1,NA,NA,TGCGCCAGCAGCTTGGTAGGGCGGGGCTCCGCGGACACTGAAGCTTTCTTT,CASSLVGRGSADTEAFF
TRBJ2-3,TRBV10-1,TRBD2,NA,TGCGCCAGCAAGGCTGGTCCCACTAGCGGGAGTGGAGATACGCAGTATTTT,CASKAGPTSGSGDTQYF
TRBJ1-1,TRBV6-5,NA,NA,TGTGCCAGCAGTTACATGGGCCCCACTGAAGCTTTCTTT,CASSYMGPTEAFF
TRBJ2-3,TRBV10-1,NA,few,TGCGCCAGCAGTGAGTCCGCTATCACAGATACGCAGTATTTT,CASSESAITDTQYF
TRBJ2-5,TRBV9,NA,once,TGTGCCAGCAGCGTAGTTTCAGGCAGGGGGGCGGACGCCCAGTACTTC,CASSVVSGRGADAQYF
TRBJ2-2,TRBV19,TRBD1,NA,TGTGCCAGTAGTATCGAGGGGGCTGGGGAGCTGTTTTTT,CASSIEGAGELFF
TRBJ2-7,TRBV28,NA,NA,TGTGCCAGCAGTTTTCCGACAGGTATAAGCGAGCAGTACTTC,CASSFPTGISEQYF
TRBJ2-5,TRBV5-1,TRBD2,NA,TGCGCCAGCAGCTCCTCCGTTGCTAGCGGGAGTGGGGAGACCCAGTACTTC,CASSSSVASGSGETQYF
TRBJ2-5,TRBV2,NA,NA,TGTGCCAGCAGTTACCGGTGGGAGACCCAGTACTTC,CASSYRWETQYF
TRBJ1-1,TRBV28,NA,NA,TGTGCCAGCAGTATCCTCCCAGGGACTGAAGCTTTCTTT,CASSILPGTEAFF
TRBJ2-1,TRBV9,NA,NA,TGTGCCAGCAGCGGAGGGGGGACTACTACATGGGAGCAGTTCTTC,CASSGGGTTTWEQFF
TRBJ2-3,TRBV28,NA,NA,TGTGCCACTATGGACAGAAAGTTGGGCACAGATACGCAGTATTTT,CATMDRKLGTDTQYF
TRBJ1-5,TRBV7-9,NA,NA,TGTGCCAGCAGCTTTGTAGGGGCCGGGCAGCCCCAGCATTTT,CASSFVGAGQPQHF
TRBJ1-6,TRBV6-5,NA,NA,TGTGCCAGCAGAACTTATAATTCACCCCTCCACTTT,CASRTYNSPLHF
TRBJ2-7,TRBV5-1,TRBD2,NA,TGCGCCAGCAAACAGTTAGCGGGGGGGTCCTACGAGCAGTACTTC,CASKQLAGGSYEQYF
TRBJ2-1,TRBV6-5,NA,NA,TGTGCCAGCAGTTACGAAAATCGGGGGGCGGGGGATGAGCAGTTCTTC,CASSYENRGAGDEQFF
TRBJ2-6,TRBV5-1,NA,NA,TGCGCCAGCAGCTTGGTCGGCTCTGGGGCCAACGTCCTGACTTTC,CASSLVGSGANVLTF
TRBJ1-5,TRBV4-2,TRBD1,NA,TGTGCCAGCAGCCAAGCAGGGGGTGGCAATCAGCCCCAGCATTTT,CASSQAGGGNQPQHF
TRBJ2-7,TRBV28,TRBD1,NA,TGTGCCAGCAGTTTCGTAGGACAGGGGTCCTACGAGCAGTACTTC,CASSFVGQGSYEQYF
TRBJ1-1,TRBV30,NA,NA,TGTGCCTGGAGTGTACTCGCGGCCGCTGAAGCTTTCTTT,CAWSVLAAAEAFF
TRBJ1-2,TRBV5-1,TRBD1,NA,TGCGCCAGCAGCGCCGGCCCGGACAGGGACTTTAACTATGGCTACACCTTC,CASSAGPDRDFNYGYTF
TRBJ2-2,TRBV29-1,NA,NA,TGCAGCGTTTATATTCTAGGTCAGAGCACCGGGGAGCTGTTTTTT,CSVYILGQSTGELFF
TRBJ1-6,TRBV5-4,TRBD1,NA,TGTGCCAGCAGCCCCGGACAGGGACAATCACCCCTCCACTTT,CASSPGQGQSPLHF
TRBJ1-4,TRBV6-5,NA,NA,TGTGCCAGCAGCCTCGGACTAGGGCGGGAAAAACTGTTTTTT,CASSLGLGREKLFF
TRBJ1-5,TRBV30,NA,NA,TGTGCCTGGACGTACAATGAAGGCAATCAGCCCCAGCATTTT,CAWTYNEGNQPQHF
TRBJ1-1,TRBV7-8,NA,NA,TGTGCCAGCAGCTTAGCGGCGGGAACGAACACTGAAGCTTTCTTT,CASSLAAGTNTEAFF